These 20 T cell receptor beta chains were sequenced from one sample in a study of T cells after yellow fever vaccination. One entry per CDR3 protein, called by TCRdb with MiXCR from the 5' RACE reads. Here the sample spans roughly 310,000 distinct CDR3 sequences, 3.6% being singletons. Material: PBMCs, obtained on the day of the yellow fever booster vaccination. The receptors were sampled from a man aged 18 to 35 who received the YFV17D yellow fever vaccine.

This clonotype appeared many times. The chain joins TRBV9 to TRBJ1-5; D not certain. Trimming cost V 4 bases and J 5 bases, with 13 bases left between them. From germline, CDR1 is SGDLS and CDR2 YYNGEE. This CDR3 contains 14 residues. DNA of the CDR3: TGTGCCAGCAGCCTAGGCGGGCCGGATCAGCCCCAGCATTTT. Translation: CASSLGGPDQPQHF.

The chain combines TRBV29-1 with TRBJ2-2; 10 bases are a match to TRBD2. The V gene's germline CDR1 is SQVTM and CDR2 ANQGSEA. The CDR3 has 15 residues. Trimming at V came to 6 bases and at J to 7 bases, leaving 11 bases not matched to a gene. The CDR3 bases are TGCAGCGTCCTAAGAGCGGGGGGGCCGAGCGGGGAGCTGTTTTTT. It encodes CSVLRAGGPSGELFF.

This clonotype has only a few counts. V is TRBV21-1 and J is TRBJ2-2. TRBV21-1 counts as a pseudogene. CDR3 length equals 12 residues. The CDR3 spells CASTLEVGELFF. In DNA, the CDR3 is TGTGCCAGCACCCTAGAGGTCGGGGAGCTGTTTTTT.

The CDR3 nucleotides read TGTGCCAGCAGCTTGAAGGGTTCCCAAGAGACCCAGTACTTC. Translation: CASSLKGSQETQYF. The V call is TRBV5-4, the J call TRBJ2-5; no clear D. The CDR3 length is 14 residues. The germline V and J ends were trimmed by 1 base and 1 base, with 8 bases remaining between them. The germline CDR1 and CDR2 sequences are SGHNT and YYREEE (reference sequence).

This clonotype was seen at least ten times. The chain is built from TRBV15 and TRBJ2-1, with D possibly being TRBD1 or TRBD2 (6 bases each). The CDR3 runs 15 residues. Trimming left V 3 bases short and J 6 bases short, with 15 bases between. Germline V gives CDR1 LNHNV, CDR2 YYDKDF (reference sequence). The CDR3 loop reads CATSSWGAWVNEQFF. The CDR3 nucleotides are TGTGCCACCAGCAGTTGGGGGGCGTGGGTCAATGAGCAGTTCTTC.

The table lists this clonotype with many counts. This chain joins TRBV7-2 and TRBJ2-5; tentative D call: TRBD2 (6 bases). This CDR3 spans 14 amino acids. Germline CDR1 is SGHTA and CDR2 is FQGNSA. V was pared by 5 bases and J by 0 bases, with 10 bases between. The CDR3 DNA sequence: TGTGCCAGCAGCCGCGGGGACTACCAAGAGACCCAGTACTTC. Translating gives CASSRGDYQETQYF.

This clonotype was recorded many times. The rearrangement joins TRBV7-6 to TRBJ2-5; TRBD2 matches 13 bases. The CDR3 has 16 residues. Losses at the gene ends were 5 bases for V and 2 bases for J; bases not matched to a gene: 5. CDR1 SGHVS and CDR2 FNYEAQ come from the germline V gene. CDR3 nucleotide sequence: TGTGCCAGCAGCCGCCTGACTAGCGGGGGGCAAGAGACCCAGTACTTC. Amino acids: CASSRLTSGGQETQYF.

The gene calls are TRBV11-2 and TRBJ1-6, with 7 bases lining up with TRBD1. The CDR3 totals 14 residues. Germline trimming cut 4 bases from V and 4 bases from J; bases unmatched to any gene: 1. Germline lookup yields CDR1 SGHAT and CDR2 FQNNGV. CDR3 amino acids: CASSSTGYNSPLHF. DNA of the CDR3: TGTGCCAGCAGCTCGACAGGGTATAATTCACCCCTCCACTTT.

This chain connects TRBV15 to TRBJ2-5, with a weak D call TRBD2 (6 bases). V was shortened by 5 bases and J by 4 bases, with 11 bases between the two germline ends. The germline V gene has CDR1 LNHNV and CDR2 YYDKDF (reference sequence). This CDR3 is built from 13 residues. Here the CDR3 DNA reads TGTGCCACCAGCGGGGACTGGCTAGAGACCCAGTACTTC. It yields the protein CATSGDWLETQYF.

This clonotype was found a few times. V is TRBV7-9 and J is TRBJ2-3, with D hard to call. There are 15 residues in the CDR3. V lost 2 bases and J lost 2, with 11 bases in between. From germline, CDR1 is SEHNR and CDR2 FQNEAQ (reference sequence). CDR3 protein: CASSLLTSHTDTQYF. The CDR3 DNA follows: TGTGCCAGCAGCTTACTGACTTCCCACACAGATACGCAGTATTTT.

The chain employs TRBV5-4 and TRBJ2-1; a possible D gene is TRBD2 (6 bases). V dropped 3 bases and J dropped 8 bases, with 18 bases sitting between them. Per germline, CDR1 SGHNT and CDR2 YYREEE (reference sequence). The CDR3 is made up of 15 amino acids. The CDR3 DNA follows: TGTGCCAGCAGCTCCCGGGAGTTTGATTATCATGAGCAGTTCTTC. Amino acid sequence: CASSSREFDYHEQFF.

This clonotype appeared many times. The chain joins TRBV7-2 to TRBJ2-3; 9 bases are a match to TRBD1. The CDR3 totals 14 residues. Per germline, CDR1 SGHTA and CDR2 FQGNSA. V was clipped by 11 bases and J by 2 bases; unmatched bases: 8. The CDR3 reads CAGTRDRDTDTQYF. The CDR3 DNA reads as TGTGCCGGCACCCGGGACAGGGACACAGATACGCAGTATTTT.

At least ten counts were recorded for this clonotype. The V and J genes are TRBV4-3 and TRBJ2-3; TRBD1 agrees at 9 bases. The CDR3 contains 17 residues. Trimming took 0 bases from V and 4 from J; bases not matched to a gene: 8. Germline V lookup: CDR1 LGHNA, CDR2 YSLEER. The CDR3, as DNA: TGCGCCAGCAGCCAAGAAGGGGACAGGGAGGGCCCAGATACGCAGTATTTT. Translation gives CASSQEGDREGPDTQYF.

This clonotype was seen ten or more times. V gene TRBV20-1 combines with J gene TRBJ2-5; 7 bases fit TRBD1. This CDR3 is built from 13 residues. CDR1 and CDR2 from the germline V gene are DFQATT and SNEGSKA (reference sequence). Germline trimming cut 3 bases from V and 4 bases from J; bases unmatched to any gene: 5. For the CDR3, the DNA is TGCAGTGCTAGGGCGGCAGGGGGAGAGACCCAGTACTTC. This gives the protein CSARAAGGETQYF.

This clonotype appeared many times. The chain has TRBV2 and TRBJ2-5; TRBD1 matches at 7 bases. Germline CDR1 and CDR2: SNHLY and FYNNEI. The length of the CDR3 is 13 residues. V trimming: 5 bases; J trimming: 7 bases; junction bases outside the gene matches: 7. CDR3 residues: CASSLGGEATQYF. CDR3 DNA: TGTGCCAGCAGTTTAGGGGGCGAGGCGACCCAGTACTTC. The whole variable domain, remainder taken from reference TRBV2 and TRBJ2-5, is EPEVTQTPSHQVTQMGQEVILRCVPISNHLYFYWYRQILGQKVEFLVSFYNNEISEKSEIFDDQFSVERPDGSNFTLKIRSTKLEDSAMYFCASSLGGEATQYFGPGTRLLVL.

The table lists this clonotype with many counts. The chain is built from TRBV4-3 and TRBJ1-4; perhaps TRBD1 as D (6 bases). V lost 2 bases and J 0 bases, leaving 10 bases between the germline ends. The CDR3 has 16 residues. Germline CDR1 and CDR2: LGHNA and YSLEER. DNA of the CDR3: TGCGCCAGCAGCCAACCGGGGGGCTCAACTAATGAAAAACTGTTTTTT. This gives the protein CASSQPGGSTNEKLFF.

This rearrangement joins TRBV10-3 to TRBJ2-2; a possible D gene is TRBD1 (6 bases). The CDR3 has 13 amino acids. Germline V gene lookup returns CDR1 ENHRY and CDR2 SYGVKD. V shed 8 bases and J shed 2 bases, with 9 bases lying between them. Here the CDR3 reads CAIGTINTGELFF. In DNA form, the CDR3 reads TGTGCCATCGGGACAATAAACACCGGGGAGCTGTTTTTT.

A word on this clonotype: It may be a read error: a sequence one base away is much more abundant. The V gene is TRBV27, the J gene TRBJ2-5, with unresolved D. The CDR3 loop spans 15 amino acids. Germline V gene lookup returns CDR1 MNHEY and CDR2 SMNVEV (reference sequence). Trimming shortened V by 10 bases and J by 7 bases, and 25 bases separated the two germline ends. The CDR3 DNA reads as TGTGCCACCCGGTCCATGATGGGCCGTCCGGGGACCCAGTACTTC. It yields the protein CATRSMMGRPGTQYF.

The chain joins TRBV5-1 to TRBJ1-5; TRBD1 might be the D (5 bases). Germline CDR1 is SGHRS and CDR2 is YFSETQ. V was shortened by 4 bases and J by 7 bases, with 15 bases between the two germline ends. CDR3 length equals 14 residues. This CDR3 reads CASSPDQGRQPQHF. DNA of the CDR3: TGCGCCAGCAGCCCCGATCAGGGAAGGCAGCCCCAGCATTTT.

The V call is TRBV7-2, the J call TRBJ1-1; D unclear. Germline CDR1 reads SGHTA; CDR2 reads FQGNSA. The CDR3 covers 13 residues. V lost 5 bases and J lost 5, with 12 bases in between. The CDR3 sequence: CASSHGRRTEAFF. CDR3 nucleotide sequence: TGTGCCAGCAGCCATGGGAGGAGGACTGAAGCTTTCTTT.